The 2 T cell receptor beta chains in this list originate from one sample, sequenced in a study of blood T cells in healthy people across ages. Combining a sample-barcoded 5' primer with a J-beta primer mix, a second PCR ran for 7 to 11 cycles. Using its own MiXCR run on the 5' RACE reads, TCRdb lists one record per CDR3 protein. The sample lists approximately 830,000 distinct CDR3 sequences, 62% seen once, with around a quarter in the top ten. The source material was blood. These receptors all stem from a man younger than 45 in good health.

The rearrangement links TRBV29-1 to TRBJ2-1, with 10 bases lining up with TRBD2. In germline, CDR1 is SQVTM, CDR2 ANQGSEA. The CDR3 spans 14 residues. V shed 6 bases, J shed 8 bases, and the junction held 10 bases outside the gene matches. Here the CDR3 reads CSVELAGSSDEQFF. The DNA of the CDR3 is TGCAGCGTGGAACTAGCGGGGAGCTCGGATGAGCAGTTCTTC.

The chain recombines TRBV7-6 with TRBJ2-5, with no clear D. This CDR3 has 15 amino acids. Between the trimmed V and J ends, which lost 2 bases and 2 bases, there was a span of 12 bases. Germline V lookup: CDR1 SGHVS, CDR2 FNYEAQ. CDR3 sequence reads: CASSLSPASQETQYF. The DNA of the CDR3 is TGTGCCAGCAGCTTATCCCCGGCGTCGCAAGAGACCCAGTACTTC.